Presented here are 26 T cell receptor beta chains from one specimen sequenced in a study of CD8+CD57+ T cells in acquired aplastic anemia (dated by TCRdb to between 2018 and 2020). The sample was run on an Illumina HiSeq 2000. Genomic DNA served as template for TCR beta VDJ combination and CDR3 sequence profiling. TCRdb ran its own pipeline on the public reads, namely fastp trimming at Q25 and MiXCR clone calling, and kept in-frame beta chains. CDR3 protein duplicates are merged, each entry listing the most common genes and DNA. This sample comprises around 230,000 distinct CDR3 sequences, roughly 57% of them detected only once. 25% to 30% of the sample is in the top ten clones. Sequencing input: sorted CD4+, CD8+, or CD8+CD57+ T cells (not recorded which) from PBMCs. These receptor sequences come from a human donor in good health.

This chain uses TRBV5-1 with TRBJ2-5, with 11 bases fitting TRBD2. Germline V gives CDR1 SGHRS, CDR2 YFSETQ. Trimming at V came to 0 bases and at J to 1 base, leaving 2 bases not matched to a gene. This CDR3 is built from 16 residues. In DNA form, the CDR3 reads TGCGCCAGCAGCTTGGCCGGGACTAGCGGCCAAGAGACCCAGTACTTC. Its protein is CASSLAGTSGQETQYF.

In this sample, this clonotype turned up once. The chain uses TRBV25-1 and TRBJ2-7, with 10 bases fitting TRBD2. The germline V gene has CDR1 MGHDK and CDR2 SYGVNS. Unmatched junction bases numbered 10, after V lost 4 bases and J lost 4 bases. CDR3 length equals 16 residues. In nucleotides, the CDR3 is TGTGCCAGCAGTGCTAGAGCTAGCGGGAGAGGGTACGAGCAGTACTTC. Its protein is CASSARASGRGYEQYF.

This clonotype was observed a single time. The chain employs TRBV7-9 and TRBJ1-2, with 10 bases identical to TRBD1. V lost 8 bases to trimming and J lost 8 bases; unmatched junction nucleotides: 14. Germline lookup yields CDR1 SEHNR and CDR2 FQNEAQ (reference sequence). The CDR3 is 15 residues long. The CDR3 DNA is TGTGCCAGCCAAGACTCAGGACAGGGGGGAGCAGGCTACACCTTC. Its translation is CASQDSGQGGAGYTF. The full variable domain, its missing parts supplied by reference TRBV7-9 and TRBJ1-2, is DTGVSQNPRHKITKRGQNVTFRCDPISEHNRLYWYRQTLGQGPEFLTYFQNEAQLEKSRLLSDRFSAERPKGSFSTLEIQRTEQGDSAMYLCASQDSGQGGAGYTFGSGTRLTVV.

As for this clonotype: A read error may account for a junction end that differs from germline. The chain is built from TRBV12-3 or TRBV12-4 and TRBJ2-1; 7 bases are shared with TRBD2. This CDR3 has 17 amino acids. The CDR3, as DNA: TGTGCCAGCAGTTTTAGGGTCGGGAGGAGCTCCTACAACGAGCAGTTCTTC. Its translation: CASSFRVGRSSYNEQFF.

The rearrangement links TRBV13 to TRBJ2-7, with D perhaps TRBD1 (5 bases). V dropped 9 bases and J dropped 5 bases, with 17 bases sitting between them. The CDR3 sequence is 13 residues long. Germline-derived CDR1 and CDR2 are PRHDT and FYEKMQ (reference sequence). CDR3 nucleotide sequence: TGTGCCAGTAACCTTCAGGGATCCAACGAGCAGTACTTC. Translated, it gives CASNLQGSNEQYF.

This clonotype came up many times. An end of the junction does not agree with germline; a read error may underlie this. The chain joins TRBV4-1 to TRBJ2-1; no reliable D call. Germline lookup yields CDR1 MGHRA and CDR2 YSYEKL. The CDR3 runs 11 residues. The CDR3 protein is CASSLNNEQFF. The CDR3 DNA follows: TGTGCCAGCAGCCTTAACAATGAGCAGTTCTTC.

Here the CDR3 reads CAISDRQGQPQHF. The CDR3 DNA reads as TGTGCCATCAGTGATCGACAGGGGCAGCCCCAGCATTTT. The V and J genes are TRBV10-3 and TRBJ1-5; TRBD1 aligns across 8 bases. This CDR3 is built from 13 residues. V lost 3 bases and J lost 7; bases outside the gene matches: 2. The germline V gene has CDR1 ENHRY and CDR2 SYGVKD.

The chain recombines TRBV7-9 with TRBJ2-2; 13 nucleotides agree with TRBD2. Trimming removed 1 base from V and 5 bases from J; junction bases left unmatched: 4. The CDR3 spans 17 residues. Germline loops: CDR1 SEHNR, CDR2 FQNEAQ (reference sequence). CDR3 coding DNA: TGTGCCAGCAGCTTAGAAGGACTAGCGGGAGAAACCGGGGAGCTGTTTTTT. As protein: CASSLEGLAGETGELFF.

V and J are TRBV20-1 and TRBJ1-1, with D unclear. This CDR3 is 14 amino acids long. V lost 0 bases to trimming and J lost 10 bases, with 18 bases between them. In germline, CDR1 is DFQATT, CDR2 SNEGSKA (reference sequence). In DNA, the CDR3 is TGCAGTGCTAGAGATGGTATTGCGCGCGGCGTAGCTTTCTTT. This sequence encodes CSARDGIARGVAFF.

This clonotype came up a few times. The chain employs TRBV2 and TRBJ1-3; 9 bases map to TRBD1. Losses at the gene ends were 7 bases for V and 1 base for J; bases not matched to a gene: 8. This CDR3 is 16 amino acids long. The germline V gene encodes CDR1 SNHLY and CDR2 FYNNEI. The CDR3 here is CASTSGTGQSGNTIYF. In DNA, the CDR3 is TGTGCCAGCACCTCGGGGACAGGGCAATCTGGAAACACCATATATTTT.

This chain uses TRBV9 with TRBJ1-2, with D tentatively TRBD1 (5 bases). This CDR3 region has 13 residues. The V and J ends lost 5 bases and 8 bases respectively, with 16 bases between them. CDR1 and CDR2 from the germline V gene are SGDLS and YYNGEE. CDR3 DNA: TGTGCCAGCAGTCTAGGCAGGGAGGACGGCTACACCTTC. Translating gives CASSLGREDGYTF.

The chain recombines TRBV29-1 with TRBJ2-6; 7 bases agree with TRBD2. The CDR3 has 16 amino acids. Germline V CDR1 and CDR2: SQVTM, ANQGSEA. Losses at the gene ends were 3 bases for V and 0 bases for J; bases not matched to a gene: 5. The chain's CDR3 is CSVEVAGYSGANVLTF. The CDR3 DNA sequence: TGCAGCGTTGAGGTAGCGGGTTACTCTGGGGCCAACGTCCTGACTTTC.

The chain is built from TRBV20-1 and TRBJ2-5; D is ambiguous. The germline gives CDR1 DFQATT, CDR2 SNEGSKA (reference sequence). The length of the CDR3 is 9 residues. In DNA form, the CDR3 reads TGCAGCGTCGCGGAGACCCAGTACTTC. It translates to CSVAETQYF.

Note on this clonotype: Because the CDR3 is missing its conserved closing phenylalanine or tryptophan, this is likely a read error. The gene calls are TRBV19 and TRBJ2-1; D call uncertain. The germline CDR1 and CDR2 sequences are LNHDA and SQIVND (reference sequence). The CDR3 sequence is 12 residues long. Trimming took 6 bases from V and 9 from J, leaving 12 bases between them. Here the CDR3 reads CASSLHHSEQFL. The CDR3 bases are TGTGCCAGTAGCTTGCACCACAGTGAGCAGTTCCTC.

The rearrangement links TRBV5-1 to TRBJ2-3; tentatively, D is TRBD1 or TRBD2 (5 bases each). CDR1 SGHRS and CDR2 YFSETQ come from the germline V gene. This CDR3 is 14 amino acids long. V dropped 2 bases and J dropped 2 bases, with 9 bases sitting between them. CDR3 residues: CASSLPGPTDTQYF. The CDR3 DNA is TGCGCCAGCAGCTTACCGGGACCCACAGATACGCAGTATTTT.

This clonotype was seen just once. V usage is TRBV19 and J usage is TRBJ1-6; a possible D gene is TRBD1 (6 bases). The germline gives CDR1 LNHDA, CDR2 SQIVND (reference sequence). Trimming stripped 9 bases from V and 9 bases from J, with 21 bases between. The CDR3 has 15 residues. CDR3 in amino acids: CASSFQQGSPSPLHF. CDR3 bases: TGTGCCAGCAGTTTCCAACAGGGAAGTCCTTCACCCCTCCACTTT.

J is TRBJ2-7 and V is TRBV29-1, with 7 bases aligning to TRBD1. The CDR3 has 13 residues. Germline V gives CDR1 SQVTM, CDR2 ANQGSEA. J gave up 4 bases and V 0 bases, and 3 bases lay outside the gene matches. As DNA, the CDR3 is TGCAGCGTTGAAGATAGGGACAGATACGAGCAGTACTTC. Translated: CSVEDRDRYEQYF.

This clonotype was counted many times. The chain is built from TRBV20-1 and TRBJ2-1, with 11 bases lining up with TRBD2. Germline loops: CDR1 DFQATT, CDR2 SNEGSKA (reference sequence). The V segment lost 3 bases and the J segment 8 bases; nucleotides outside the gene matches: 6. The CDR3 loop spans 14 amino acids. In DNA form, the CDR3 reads TGCAGTGCTAGGGGACTAGCGGAATGGGATGAGCAGTTCTTC. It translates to CSARGLAEWDEQFF.

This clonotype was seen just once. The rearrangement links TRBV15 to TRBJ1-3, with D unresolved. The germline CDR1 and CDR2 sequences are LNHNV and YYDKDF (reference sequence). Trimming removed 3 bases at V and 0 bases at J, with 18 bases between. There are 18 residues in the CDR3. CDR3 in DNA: TGTGCCACCAGCAGTGGCCCTGGGAGGCTGTGCTCTGGAAACACCATATATTTT. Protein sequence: CATSSGPGRLCSGNTIYF.

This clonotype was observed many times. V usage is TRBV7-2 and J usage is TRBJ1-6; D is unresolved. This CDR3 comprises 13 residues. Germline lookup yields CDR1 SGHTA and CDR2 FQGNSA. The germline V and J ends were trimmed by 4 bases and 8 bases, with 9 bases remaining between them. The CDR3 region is CASSSPGDSPLHF. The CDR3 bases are TGTGCCAGCAGCTCGCCCGGGGATTCACCCCTCCACTTT.

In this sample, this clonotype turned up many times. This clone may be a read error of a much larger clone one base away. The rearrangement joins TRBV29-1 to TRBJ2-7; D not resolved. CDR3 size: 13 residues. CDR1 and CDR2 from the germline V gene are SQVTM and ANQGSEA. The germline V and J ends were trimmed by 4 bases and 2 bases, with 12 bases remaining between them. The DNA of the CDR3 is TGCAGCGTTGGGCTAGTAGGCACCTACGAGCAGTACTTC. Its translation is CSVGLVGTYEQYF.

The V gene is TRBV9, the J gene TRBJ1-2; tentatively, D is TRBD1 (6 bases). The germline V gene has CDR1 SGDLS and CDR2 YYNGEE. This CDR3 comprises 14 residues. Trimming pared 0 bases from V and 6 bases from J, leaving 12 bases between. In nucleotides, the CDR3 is TGTGCCAGCAGCGTAGGGGGGGGCCATGATGGCTACACCTTC. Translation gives CASSVGGGHDGYTF.

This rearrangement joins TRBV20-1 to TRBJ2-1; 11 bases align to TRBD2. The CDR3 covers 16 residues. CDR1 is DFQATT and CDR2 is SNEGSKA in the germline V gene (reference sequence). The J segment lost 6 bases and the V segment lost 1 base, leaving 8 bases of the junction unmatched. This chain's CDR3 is CSARVKTSGTRNEQFF. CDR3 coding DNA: TGCAGTGCTAGAGTGAAGACTAGCGGGACGCGCAATGAGCAGTTCTTC.

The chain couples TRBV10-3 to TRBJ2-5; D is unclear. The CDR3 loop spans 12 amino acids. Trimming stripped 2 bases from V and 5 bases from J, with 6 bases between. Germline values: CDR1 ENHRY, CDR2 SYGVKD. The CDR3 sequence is CAISEVGETQYF. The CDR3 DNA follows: TGTGCCATCAGTGAGGTTGGCGAGACCCAGTACTTC.

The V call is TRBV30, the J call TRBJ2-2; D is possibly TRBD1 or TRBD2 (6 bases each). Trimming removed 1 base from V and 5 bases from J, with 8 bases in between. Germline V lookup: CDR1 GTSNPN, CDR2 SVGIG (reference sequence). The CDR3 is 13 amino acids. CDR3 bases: TGTGCCTGGAGTGGGGGGGCAACCGGGGAGCTGTTTTTT. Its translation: CAWSGGATGELFF.

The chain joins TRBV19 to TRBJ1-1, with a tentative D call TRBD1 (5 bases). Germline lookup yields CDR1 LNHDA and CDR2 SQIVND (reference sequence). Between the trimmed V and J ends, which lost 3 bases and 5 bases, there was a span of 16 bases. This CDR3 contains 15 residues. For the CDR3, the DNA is TGTGCCAGTAGTATTTTGGGGGTAGGAGGGACTGAAGCTTTCTTT. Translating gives CASSILGVGGTEAFF.